The 16 T cell receptor beta chains in this list originate from one sample, sequenced in a study of CD8 T cells in ankylosing spondylitis. General observations from the study: Typical of ankylosing spondylitis blood, it appeared, was a TCR beta motif of under 10 highly homologous variants.

TCRdb redid the calling of the 5' RACE reads with MiXCR, one entry per CDR3 protein. The sample holds about 440,000 distinct CDR3 sequences, under 20% seen once. These receptors lack a known antigen. Source material: blood, either unsorted or a sorted T cell fraction (not recorded which). All receptors derive from a male donor with ankylosing spondylitis.

This sequence joins TRBV28 and TRBJ2-1, with TRBD2 identical over 16 bases. The CDR3 spans 14 residues. Trimming took 8 bases from V and 10 from J; bases not matched to a gene: 5. Germline assignment: CDR1 MDHEN and CDR2 SYDVKM. This CDR3 is CASGTSGRAREQFF. CDR3 nucleotide sequence: TGTGCCAGCGGGACTAGCGGGAGGGCCCGGGAGCAGTTCTTC.

The chain links TRBV19 to TRBJ1-5; 8 bases agree with TRBD1. The CDR3 is made up of 16 amino acids. Per germline, CDR1 LNHDA and CDR2 SQIVND (reference sequence). Germline trimming cut 2 bases from V and 3 bases from J; bases unmatched to any gene: 6. The CDR3 nucleotides are TGTGCCAGTAGTATATCAGGGACAGGATCCAATCAGCCCCAGCATTTT. Residues: CASSISGTGSNQPQHF.

The gene calls are TRBV3-1 and TRBJ2-5; a possible D gene is TRBD2 (6 bases). Trimming cost V 1 base and J 7 bases, with 10 bases left between them. The CDR3 is 13 residues long. CDR1 is LGHDT, CDR2 YNNKEL, per germline (reference sequence). CDR3 bases: TGTGCCAGCAGCCAAGGGAGGGTTGGGACCCAGTACTTC. It is translated as CASSQGRVGTQYF.

V and J are TRBV12-3 or TRBV12-4 and TRBJ2-6; D is unresolved. CDR3 size: 16 residues. Trimming took 8 bases from V and 1 from J, leaving 15 bases between them. The CDR3 is CASPSGLGSGANVLTF. The CDR3 bases are TGTGCCAGCCCGTCCGGGCTGGGATCTGGGGCCAACGTCCTGACTTTC.

The rearrangement joins TRBV11-2 to TRBJ2-7; TRBD1 matches at 7 bases. Germline V gives CDR1 SGHAT, CDR2 FQNNGV. The CDR3 has 18 residues. Trimming at V came to 4 bases and at J to 4 bases, leaving 19 bases not matched to a gene. CDR3 in DNA: TGTGCCAGCAGCTCGTCACGTCAGGTCGGGACAGCCTTTTACGAGCAGTACTTC. As protein: CASSSSRQVGTAFYEQYF.

This sequence joins TRBV10-3 and TRBJ2-7; D perhaps matches TRBD2 (6 bases). This CDR3 comprises 12 residues. Trimming removed 10 bases from V and 0 bases from J, with 10 bases in between. Germline CDR1 and CDR2: ENHRY and SYGVKD. This CDR3 reads CATRDSSYEQYF. In DNA form, the CDR3 reads TGTGCCACGCGGGACTCCTCCTACGAGCAGTACTTC.

This clonotype was found many times. The chain recombines TRBV12-3 or TRBV12-4 with TRBJ1-3; 8 bases are shared with TRBD1. Trimming at V came to 7 bases and at J to 11 bases, leaving 7 bases not matched to a gene. The CDR3 sequence is 12 residues long. The DNA of the CDR3 is TGTGCCAGCACCCGGACAGGGTTAGCCATATATTTT. It codes for CASTRTGLAIYF.

This chain connects TRBV7-2 to TRBJ2-1; 11 positions agree with TRBD2. V gave up 4 bases and J gave up 6 bases; unmatched junction bases: 2. CDR3 size: 14 residues. The germline V gene encodes CDR1 SGHTA and CDR2 FQGNSA. CDR3 sequence (DNA): TGTGCCAGCAGCTCTAGCGGGAGGCGCAATGAGCAGTTCTTC. Encoded protein: CASSSSGRRNEQFF.

This clonotype has more than one count but fewer than ten. The V gene is TRBV5-1, the J gene TRBJ2-7; tentative D call: TRBD1 (6 bases). V was trimmed by 3 bases and J by 6 bases, leaving 13 bases between them. Germline values: CDR1 SGHRS, CDR2 YFSETQ. This CDR3 is built from 13 residues. The CDR3 DNA sequence: TGCGCCAGCAGCTCGTACAGGGCTAGCGAGCAGTACTTC. Translating it yields CASSSYRASEQYF.

This chain links TRBV7-6 with TRBJ1-2; D is undetermined. CDR1 SGHVS and CDR2 FNYEAQ come from the germline V gene. V dropped 6 bases and J dropped 7 bases, with 12 bases sitting between them. The CDR3 consists of 12 residues. The CDR3 nucleotides are TGTGCCAGCAGGGGCGGGGAGGGTGGCTACACCTTC. Its translation is CASRGGEGGYTF.

This clonotype was counted between two and nine times. The V gene is TRBV6-5, the J gene TRBJ1-1; weak D call: TRBD1 (5 bases). The ends were cut back, 0 bases at V and 4 bases at J, with 12 bases in the middle. The V gene's germline CDR1 is MNHEY and CDR2 SVGAGI. CDR3 length equals 15 residues. DNA of the CDR3: TGTGCCAGCAGTTACTCGATCGGGGGTCTCACTGAAGCTTTCTTT. This encodes CASSYSIGGLTEAFF.

This clonotype has more than one count but fewer than ten. The chain combines TRBV30 with TRBJ2-7; 7 bases line up with TRBD2. CDR3 size: 13 residues. Trimming removed 1 base from V and 2 bases from J; junction bases left unmatched: 2. In germline, CDR1 is GTSNPN, CDR2 SVGIG (reference sequence). The CDR3 nucleotides read TGTGCCTGGAGTGGTGGGGGGGCCTACGAGCAGTACTTC. This codes for CAWSGGGAYEQYF.

The chain carries TRBV7-9 and TRBJ1-2; D unresolved. From germline, CDR1 is SEHNR and CDR2 FQNEAQ (reference sequence). Trimming stripped 4 bases from V and 4 bases from J, with 10 bases between. CDR3 length: 13 amino acids. CDR3 sequence reads: CASSSTVGYGYTF. For the CDR3, the DNA is TGTGCCAGCAGCTCCACAGTCGGCTATGGCTACACCTTC.

V usage is TRBV7-9 and J usage is TRBJ2-3; TRBD1 might be the D (5 bases). The CDR3 covers 14 residues. Trimming removed 11 bases at V and 1 base at J, with 16 bases between. Germline V gene lookup returns CDR1 SEHNR and CDR2 FQNEAQ (reference sequence). This CDR3 reads CAVGQGLGTDTQYF. Written as DNA, the CDR3 is TGTGCCGTGGGGCAGGGTCTCGGCACAGATACGCAGTATTTT.

A few counts support this clonotype. V usage is TRBV28 and J usage is TRBJ1-2; 7 bases are shared with TRBD1. Trimming cost V 8 bases and J 8 bases; bases outside gene matches: 17. This CDR3 contains 15 residues. Looked up from germline, CDR1 is MDHEN and CDR2 is SYDVKM. The CDR3 here is CASLGDRPTKSGYTF. The CDR3, as DNA: TGTGCCAGCCTAGGGGACAGACCTACGAAGTCCGGCTACACCTTC.

The chain's CDR3 is CASSSGQLGAFF. Here the CDR3 DNA reads TGTGCCAGCAGCTCGGGACAGTTGGGAGCTTTCTTT. The chain combines TRBV6-2 or TRBV6-3 with TRBJ1-1, with 7 bases that match TRBD1. V lost 6 bases, J lost 10 bases, and 8 bases stayed unmatched. The CDR3 loop spans 12 amino acids. Per germline, CDR1 MNHEY and CDR2 SVGEGT.